The rows below give T cell receptor beta chains drawn from one sample of a study of shared clonotypes between healthy human individuals. Sequencing was performed with immunoSEQ multiplex PCR; in TCRdb, only in-frame clones are kept and a portion is missing. The sample records 500,000 to 700,000 clones, roughly 95% being singletons. Sequenced material: naive CD8+ T cells sorted from blood. The receptor set was obtained from a woman under 40 in good health. CDR3s include the opening cysteine and the closing phenylalanine or tryptophan. D genes are given only for firm matches. Size values are once, few and many counts, or a class for expanded clones, and some rows have none.

j_call,clone_size,cdr3_length,d_call,v_call,cdr3_aa,cdr3_nt
TRBJ2-7,.,15,TRBD2,TRBV5-4,CASSFRGGLSYEQYF,TGTGCCAGCAGCTTCCGGGGGGGGCTATCCTACGAGCAGTACTTC
TRBJ1-2,.,17,TRBD1,TRBV5-1,CASSPGPGQGASDGYTF,TGCGCCAGCAGCCCTGGCCCGGGACAGGGGGCATCGGATGGCTACACCTTC
TRBJ2-7,.,13,TRBD2,TRBV19,CASSITSGHEQYF,TGTGCCAGTAGTATTACTAGCGGCCACGAGCAGTACTTC
TRBJ1-5,.,13,.,TRBV6-5,CASSSYSNQPQHF,TGTGCCAGCAGTTCCTATAGCAATCAGCCCCAGCATTTT
TRBJ1-1,.,17,.,TRBV28,CASSLFPVQAKNTEAFF,TGTGCCAGCAGTTTATTCCCGGTTCAGGCTAAGAACACTGAAGCTTTCTTT
TRBJ2-2,.,19,TRBD2,TRBV14,CASSPLEGLAGVWSGELFF,TGTGCCAGCAGCCCGCTGGAAGGCCTAGCGGGAGTATGGTCCGGGGAGCTGTTTTTT
TRBJ2-7,once,13,.,TRBV30,CACSSGSNYEQYF,TGTGCCTGCTCTTCAGGCTCAAACTACGAGCAGTACTTC
TRBJ2-7,.,16,TRBD2,TRBV7-9,CASSLWRGGQVYEQYF,TGTGCCAGCAGCTTATGGCGGGGGGGACAAGTCTACGAGCAGTACTTC
TRBJ2-5,.,13,.,TRBV19,CASSRADQETQYF,TGTGCCAGTAGTAGGGCGGACCAAGAGACCCAGTACTTC
TRBJ2-3,.,16,TRBD2,TRBV10-1,CASSEYVREYGDTQYF,TGCGCCAGCAGTGAGTACGTGCGGGAGTACGGAGATACGCAGTATTTT
TRBJ1-1,.,12,.,TRBV28,CASSLWTNEAFF,TGTGCCAGCAGTTTATGGACAAATGAAGCTTTCTTT
TRBJ2-7,.,13,.,TRBV6-1,CASSDRVSYEQYF,TGTGCCAGCAGTGACAGGGTTTCCTACGAGCAGTACTTC
TRBJ1-1,once,15,.,TRBV7-9,CASSPRDTLRSEAFF,TGTGCCAGCAGCCCCCGGGACACCCTAAGATCTGAAGCTTTCTTT
TRBJ2-5,.,14,.,TRBV28,CASSLSGGQETQYF,TGTGCCAGCAGCCTTAGCGGCGGACAAGAGACCCAGTACTTC
TRBJ2-7,.,14,.,TRBV7-8,CASSRRVGSSEQYF,TGTGCCAGCAGCCGGAGAGTTGGGTCGAGCGAGCAGTACTTC
TRBJ2-1,.,13,.,TRBV27,CASSLMAASEQFF,TGTGCCAGCAGTTTGATGGCGGCCTCCGAGCAGTTCTTC
TRBJ1-4,.,13,.,TRBV11-2,CASSSWTDEKLFF,TGTGCCAGCAGCAGTTGGACAGATGAAAAACTGTTTTTT
TRBJ2-1,.,17,.,TRBV19,CASSGLVRPSSYNEQFF,TGTGCCAGTAGTGGTCTAGTAAGACCCAGCTCCTACAATGAGCAGTTCTTC
TRBJ1-1,once,14,.,TRBV15,CATSRVAGNTEAFF,TGTGCCACCAGCAGAGTGGCGGGGAACACTGAAGCTTTCTTT
TRBJ2-1,.,17,TRBD2,TRBV28,CASSLAVAGEAYNEQFF,TGTGCCAGCAGCCTTGCGGTAGCGGGAGAGGCCTACAATGAGCAGTTCTTC
TRBJ2-1,.,13,TRBD2,TRBV30,CAWVRGTYNEQFF,TGTGCCTGGGTGCGGGGGACCTACAATGAGCAGTTCTTC
TRBJ2-5,.,16,TRBD1,TRBV13,CASSLRGTGDSETQYF,TGTGCCAGCAGCTTAAGAGGGACAGGGGATTCGGAGACCCAGTACTTC
TRBJ2-4,.,16,TRBD2,TRBV27,CASSLLLGEGVNIQYF,TGTGCCAGCAGTTTATTGTTGGGGGAGGGAGTAAACATTCAGTACTTC
TRBJ2-1,once,15,TRBD1,TRBV7-9,CASSRQGVSYNEQFF,TGTGCCAGCAGCCGACAGGGGGTCTCCTACAATGAGCAGTTCTTC
TRBJ1-1,.,15,.,TRBV2,CASSTPQGMNTEAFF,TGTGCCAGCAGTACACCCCAGGGCATGAACACTGAAGCTTTCTTT
TRBJ2-3,.,14,.,TRBV4-2,CASSQIGSTDTQYF,TGTGCCAGCAGCCAAATCGGAAGCACAGATACGCAGTATTTT
TRBJ2-2,once,16,.,TRBV5-1,CASSLTWRENTGELFF,TGCGCCAGCAGCTTGACGTGGCGGGAGAACACCGGGGAGCTGTTTTTT
TRBJ2-1,.,15,TRBD2,TRBV5-1,CASSSGLAGVGEQFF,TGCGCCAGCAGCTCGGGACTAGCGGGAGTAGGTGAGCAGTTCTTC
TRBJ2-7,.,14,TRBD2,TRBV4-1,CASSQTSGSGEQYF,TGCGCCAGCAGCCAAACTAGCGGGAGTGGGGAGCAGTACTTC
TRBJ1-3,once,17,.,TRBV28,CASSSNGGVSSGNTIYF,TGTGCCAGCAGCTCAAACGGGGGGGTGAGCTCTGGAAACACCATATATTTT
TRBJ2-4,.,15,TRBD1,TRBV19,CASSMWTGFGDIQYF,TGTGCCAGTAGTATGTGGACAGGGTTTGGAGACATTCAGTACTTC
TRBJ1-5,.,17,.,TRBV7-9,CASSSTGFPYSNQPQHF,TGTGCCAGCAGTTCAACAGGGTTCCCTTATAGCAATCAGCCCCAGCATTTT
TRBJ1-1,.,16,TRBD1,TRBV27,CATQPGQGIWTTEAFF,TGTGCCACCCAGCCGGGACAGGGGATATGGACCACTGAAGCTTTCTTT
TRBJ2-7,.,14,.,TRBV9,CASSPGTDSYEQYF,TGTGCCAGCAGCCCTGGGACCGACTCCTACGAGCAGTACTTC
TRBJ2-7,.,16,TRBD2,TRBV5-1,CASSLSLAGASHEQYF,TGCGCCAGCAGCTTGTCACTAGCGGGAGCTAGCCACGAGCAGTACTTC
TRBJ2-7,.,15,.,TRBV7-2,CASSESFEATYEQYF,TGTGCCAGCAGCGAGAGTTTCGAGGCGACCTACGAGCAGTACTTC
TRBJ1-5,.,18,TRBD1,TRBV5-8,CASSRQGGLSASNQPQHF,TGTGCCAGCAGCCGACAGGGAGGCCTCTCGGCTAGCAATCAGCCCCAGCATTTT
TRBJ2-4,.,15,.,TRBV14,CASSPHGLAKNIQYF,TGTGCCAGCAGCCCCCACGGGCTAGCCAAAAACATTCAGTACTTC
TRBJ2-6,.,17,TRBD1,TRBV7-9,CASSARDSPSGANVLTF,TGTGCCAGCAGCGCCCGGGACAGCCCATCTGGGGCCAATGTCCTGACTTTC
TRBJ1-1,.,15,TRBD1,TRBV27,CASSLSQGAYTEAFF,TGTGCCAGCAGTTTATCACAGGGGGCTTACACTGAAGCTTTCTTT
TRBJ1-1,.,13,.,TRBV28,CASSLQVRSEAFF,TGTGCCAGCAGCCTTCAGGTCCGAAGTGAAGCTTTCTTT
TRBJ1-1,.,13,.,TRBV29-1,CSVLRQVETEAFF,TGCAGCGTTCTTAGGCAGGTCGAGACTGAAGCTTTCTTT
TRBJ1-4,.,14,TRBD1,TRBV7-9,CASSTRQGWEKLFF,TGTGCCAGCAGCACCCGACAGGGTTGGGAAAAACTGTTTTTT
TRBJ1-5,.,14,.,TRBV27,CASSLSAPDQPQHF,TGTGCCAGCAGTTTATCTGCCCCCGATCAGCCCCAGCATTTT
TRBJ2-7,.,15,TRBD1,TRBV7-8,CASSLGSGTGYEQYF,TGTGCCAGCAGCTTAGGATCCGGGACAGGTTACGAGCAGTACTTC
TRBJ2-7,.,12,.,TRBV7-2,CASSLDLYEQYF,TGTGCCAGCAGCTTAGATCTTTACGAGCAGTACTTC
TRBJ2-7,.,10,.,TRBV20-1,CSASRDEQYF,TGCAGTGCTAGTCGGGACGAGCAGTACTTC
TRBJ2-1,.,17,.,TRBV10-3,CAISTADRRHSYNEQFF,TGTGCCATCAGCACCGCTGACAGGAGGCACTCCTACAATGAGCAGTTCTTC
TRBJ2-7,once,15,TRBD1,TRBV9,CASSVVGDRGLEQYF,TGTGCCAGCAGCGTAGTTGGGGACAGGGGGCTTGAGCAGTACTTC
TRBJ2-2,.,16,.,TRBV7-9,CASSPPKSDYTGELFF,TGTGCCAGCAGCCCCCCCAAAAGTGATTACACCGGGGAGCTGTTTTTT
TRBJ2-1,.,18,TRBD2,TRBV28,CASSPEELAGGFNNEQFF,TGTGCCAGCAGTCCAGAAGAACTAGCGGGAGGGTTCAACAATGAGCAGTTCTTC